The 3 T cell receptor beta chains below all came from one sample that was sequenced in a study of blood T cell repertoires in COVID-19. Using immunoSEQ multiplex PCR, the repertoire was profiled, and TCRdb retains in-frame clones only, with some absent. The sample has about 81,000 clones; more than 85% are singletons. The sample taken for sequencing was PBMCs or T cells enriched from blood (not recorded which). The receptor source for this set is a woman between 45 and 60 years old with acute COVID-19.

The chain recombines TRBV11-3 with TRBJ1-2; no clear D. V gave up 5 bases and J gave up 8 bases, with 9 bases separating them. The germline V gene encodes CDR1 SGHNT and CDR2 YENEEA. The CDR3 is 11 residues long. The CDR3 protein is CASSTSGGYTF. The CDR3 coding sequence is TGTGCCAGCAGCACATCCGGGGGCTACACCTTC.

This sequence joins TRBV5-1 and TRBJ1-4; D possibly corresponds to TRBD1 (6 bases). Germline V CDR1 and CDR2: SGHRS, YFSETQ. CDR3 length equals 15 residues. Deletions cut 4 bases from V and 7 bases from J, with 17 bases between. This chain's CDR3 is CASSRSKGGIEKLFF. DNA of the CDR3: TGCGCCAGCAGCCGGTCCAAGGGGGGGATTGAAAAACTGTTTTTT. Drawing the rest from reference TRBV5-1 and TRBJ1-4, the complete variable domain is KAGVTQTPRYLIKTRGQQVTLSCSPISGHRSVSWYQQTPGQGLQFLFEYFSETQRNKGNFPGRFSGRQFSNSRSEMNVSTLELGDSALYLCASSRSKGGIEKLFFGSGTQLSVL.

CDR3: CAWSVHRAYEQYF. As DNA, the CDR3 is TGTGCCTGGAGTGTACACAGAGCCTACGAGCAGTACTTC. V usage is TRBV30 and J usage is TRBJ2-7; unclear D gene. This CDR3 has 13 amino acids. Germline V gene lookup returns CDR1 GTSNPN and CDR2 SVGIG (reference sequence). Trimming removed 0 bases from V and 2 bases from J, with 8 bases in between.